This T cell receptor beta chain was retrieved from a study of blood T cell repertoires in COVID-19. Data came from immunoSEQ multiplex PCR; TCRdb stores just in-frame clones and leaves some out. The table has fewer than 200,000 clones, 70% to 90% seen once. The CDR3 totals 14 residues. The J segment lost 4 bases and the V segment lost 5 bases, leaving 4 bases of the junction unmatched. Germline V gives CDR1 SGHTA, CDR2 FQGTGA. The chain is built from TRBV7-3 and TRBJ2-2; 7 bases are a match to TRBD1. Material for sequencing was peripheral blood. This clonotype was obtained from a man between 40 and 49 years old with active or convalescent COVID-19. The CDR3 protein is CASSTGTVTGELFF. In DNA form, the CDR3 reads TGTGCCAGCAGCACGGGGACAGTCACCGGGGAGCTGTTTTTT.